The 25 T cell receptor beta chains below all came from one sample that was sequenced in a study of cytomegalovirus exposure and HLA in healthy donors. PCR involved 60 Vbeta and 13 Jbeta primers. Clones were sequenced by immunoSEQ multiplex PCR, and TCRdb holds only the in-frame ones, with some missing. The sample includes some 150,000 clones, over 70% seen only once; the top ten take about 1.8%. The source material was PBMCs. These receptors were obtained from a woman aged 35 to 49 in good health and CMV-seronegative.

The rearrangement joins TRBV20-1 to TRBJ1-1, with a possible D match to TRBD1 (5 bases). Germline CDR1 DFQATT, CDR2 SNEGSKA (reference sequence). The ends were cut back, 8 bases at V and 5 bases at J, with 12 bases in the middle. This CDR3 is 11 amino acids long. The DNA for the CDR3 is TGCAGTCCCGGGGGAGGGACTGAAGCTTTCTTT. Translation gives CSPGGGTEAFF.

The chain links TRBV10-3 to TRBJ2-3, with D possibly being TRBD2 (6 bases). Germline V lookup: CDR1 ENHRY, CDR2 SYGVKD. The CDR3 is made up of 17 amino acids. V was cut by 11 bases and J by 0 bases, with 24 bases left in between. This chain's CDR3 is CASRERPWEASTDTQYF. DNA of the CDR3: TGTGCCTCAAGGGAGCGACCCTGGGAGGCGAGCACAGATACGCAGTATTTT.

The chain's CDR3 is CASSQVRSYEQYF. For the CDR3, the DNA is TGCGCCAGCAGCCAAGTACGCTCCTACGAGCAGTACTTC. The chain couples TRBV4-1 to TRBJ2-5; no reliable D call. The assigned J gene may be wrong: the sequence end matches TRBJ2-7 better. This CDR3 region has 13 residues. Germline CDR1 and CDR2: MGHRA and YSYEKL.

The chain combines TRBV7-9 with TRBJ1-1; unclear D gene. With 2 bases removed from V and 5 bases from J, the gap between germline ends came to 12 bases. From germline, CDR1 is SEHNR and CDR2 FQNEAQ (reference sequence). This CDR3 comprises 14 residues. The CDR3 sequence is CASSLLDERTEAFF. CDR3 DNA sequence: TGTGCCAGCAGCTTATTAGATGAGAGAACTGAAGCTTTCTTT.

The rearrangement joins TRBV4-1 to TRBJ1-2; 9 bases fit TRBD1. Trimming cost V 6 bases and J 8 bases; bases outside gene matches: 13. The CDR3 is 15 amino acids. Germline V gene data show CDR1 as MGHRA and CDR2 as YSYEKL. The CDR3 DNA follows: TGCGCCAGCAGTCGCGGGACAGGGAGTCTGCTGGGCTACACCTTC. Its translation is CASSRGTGSLLGYTF.

The genes are TRBV28 and TRBJ2-3, with a possible D match to TRBD2 (6 bases). This CDR3 comprises 15 residues. Deletions cut 5 bases from V and 2 bases from J, with 14 bases between. Looked up from germline, CDR1 is MDHEN and CDR2 is SYDVKM. The CDR3 reads CASSPGGGTTDTQYF. The DNA of the CDR3 is TGTGCCAGCAGTCCCGGGGGAGGCACCACAGATACGCAGTATTTT.

The chain is built from TRBV19 and TRBJ2-7; TRBD2 matches at 9 bases. The J segment lost 7 bases and the V segment lost 3 bases, leaving 4 bases of the junction unmatched. The CDR3 runs 13 residues. The germline V gene encodes CDR1 LNHDA and CDR2 SQIVND (reference sequence). The CDR3 protein is CASSIILAGEQYF. CDR3 nucleotide sequence: TGTGCCAGTAGTATCATACTAGCGGGTGAGCAGTACTTC.

V gene TRBV29-1 combines with J gene TRBJ2-7; weak D call: TRBD1 (5 bases). The CDR3 is 12 amino acids. V was trimmed by 6 bases and J by 6 bases, leaving 15 bases between them. The germline V gene has CDR1 SQVTM and CDR2 ANQGSEA. The CDR3 spells CSVSGSAFEQYF. DNA of the CDR3: TGCAGCGTGTCAGGGTCGGCATTCGAGCAGTACTTC.

The V call is TRBV18, the J call TRBJ1-5; D perhaps matches TRBD1 (6 bases). Germline CDR1 KGHSH, CDR2 LQKENI. The CDR3 has 15 amino acids. V lost 3 bases to trimming and J lost 7 bases, with 16 bases between them. The CDR3 spells CASSPIPGAGQPQHF. The CDR3 coding sequence is TGTGCCAGCTCACCGATTCCAGGGGCAGGGCAGCCCCAGCATTTT.

The J gene is TRBJ1-1, the V gene TRBV7-6, with D unclear. The CDR3 runs to 14 residues. Trimming left V 1 base short and J 1 base short, with 7 bases between. Germline loops: CDR1 SGHVS, CDR2 FNYEAQ. The CDR3 sequence is CASSLEARNTEAFF. The CDR3 DNA reads TGTGCCAGCAGCTTAGAAGCGCGGAACACTGAAGCTTTCTTT.

This chain links TRBV6-5 with TRBJ2-4; 9 bases fit TRBD1. The CDR3 has 15 residues. J was trimmed by 3 bases and V by 5 bases; bases with no gene match: 5. Germline V CDR1 and CDR2: MNHEY, SVGAGI. The CDR3: CASSARTGDKNIQYF. Here the CDR3 DNA reads TGTGCCAGCAGTGCCAGGACAGGGGACAAAAACATTCAGTACTTC.

This clone was detected only a few times. CDR3 region: CASSEIQGLLRGASGNTIYF. The CDR3 bases are TGTGCCAGCAGTGAGATACAGGGTCTACTTAGAGGCGCCTCTGGAAACACCATATATTTT. The chain combines TRBV6-1 with TRBJ1-3; D is possibly TRBD1 (6 bases). CDR1 and CDR2 (germline): MNHNS, SASEGT. Trimming cost V 3 bases and J 0 bases, with 24 bases left between them. CDR3 length equals 20 residues.

This sequence joins TRBV7-8 and TRBJ1-5; weak D call: TRBD1 (5 bases). V lost 1 base, J lost 1 base, and 8 bases lay in between. Germline CDR1 SGHVS, CDR2 FQNEAQ. The CDR3 is 15 residues long. CDR3 sequence (DNA): TGTGCCAGCAGCTTAGAGGGGCAAAGCAATCAGCCCCAGCATTTT. Residues: CASSLEGQSNQPQHF. The variable domain in full, completed from reference TRBV7-8 and TRBJ1-5, reads GAGVSQSPRYKVAKRGQDVALRCDPISGHVSLFWYQQALGQGPEFLTYFQNEAQLDKSGLPSDRFFAERPEGSVSTLKIQRTQQEDSAVYLCASSLEGQSNQPQHFGDGTRLSIL.

The chain carries TRBV9 and TRBJ1-1; D perhaps matches TRBD1 (5 bases). Between the trimmed V and J ends, which lost 0 bases and 4 bases, there was a span of 13 bases. CDR3 length: 15 residues. Germline-derived CDR1 and CDR2 are SGDLS and YYNGEE. The CDR3 region is CASSVVAGIGTEAFF. The CDR3, as DNA: TGTGCCAGCAGCGTAGTGGCAGGGATAGGCACTGAAGCTTTCTTT.

This clone was observed once. The chain couples TRBV19 to TRBJ2-2; TRBD2 matches at 13 bases. J gave up 5 bases and V 5 bases, and 14 bases lay outside the gene matches. The CDR3 consists of 19 residues. Germline V gene sequence: CDR1 LNHDA, CDR2 SQIVND (reference sequence). CDR3 in DNA: TGTGCCAGTAGTCCATCACGGACTAGCGGGAGATGGAGTACCGGGGAGCTGTTTTTT. Translating it yields CASSPSRTSGRWSTGELFF.

This chain uses TRBV5-5 with TRBJ2-7; 11 positions match TRBD2. There are 19 residues in the CDR3. Germline CDR1 reads SGHKS; CDR2 reads YYEKEE (reference sequence). The junction had 15 bases not matched to a gene; V was cut back by 3 bases and J by 1 base. The CDR3, as DNA: TGTGCCAGCAGCTCCCAGGGGGTAGCGGGGGGGCAGATTTCCTACGAGCAGTACTTC. The encoded protein is CASSSQGVAGGQISYEQYF.

The chain uses TRBV6-5 and TRBJ1-2; D gene unclear. This CDR3 is built from 13 residues. Germline-derived CDR1 and CDR2 are MNHEY and SVGAGI. V was pared by 2 bases and J by 7 bases, with 11 bases between. In nucleotides, the CDR3 is TGTGCCAGCAGTTACCCTGCGGGAGGTGGCTACACCTTC. This translates into CASSYPAGGGYTF.

The chain is built from TRBV6-1 and TRBJ2-7, with 9 bases identical to TRBD2. V dropped 2 bases and J dropped 2; count of bases not matched to a gene: 1. Looked up from germline, CDR1 is MNHNS and CDR2 is SASEGT. This CDR3 contains 14 residues. CDR3 region: CASSEQRGAYEQYF. CDR3 nucleotide sequence: TGTGCCAGCAGTGAACAGCGGGGGGCCTACGAGCAGTACTTC.

The chain carries TRBV6-5 and TRBJ2-3; D might be TRBD2 (6 bases). This CDR3 comprises 14 residues. V was trimmed by 6 bases and J by 1 base, leaving 11 bases between them. Germline V CDR1 and CDR2: MNHEY, SVGAGI. DNA for the CDR3: TGTGCCAGCAGGACTAGTGTGGGCACAGATACGCAGTATTTT. Translation gives CASRTSVGTDTQYF.

The chain combines TRBV6-1 with TRBJ2-1; 8 bases align to TRBD1. The CDR3 has 14 amino acids. CDR1 is MNHNS and CDR2 is SASEGT in the germline V gene. J gave up 6 bases and V 7 bases, and 8 bases lay outside the gene matches. CDR3 in amino acids: CASIMQGAINEQFF. DNA for the CDR3: TGTGCCAGCATTATGCAGGGGGCAATCAATGAGCAGTTCTTC.

The V call is TRBV29-1, the J call TRBJ2-7; TRBD2 agrees at 7 bases. Per germline, CDR1 SQVTM and CDR2 ANQGSEA. CDR3 length: 12 amino acids. The ends lost 6 bases at V and 0 bases at J; junction bases unmatched: 2. Written as DNA, the CDR3 is TGCAGCGTCCGGGGGGTCTCCTACGAGCAGTACTTC. This sequence encodes CSVRGVSYEQYF.

Written as DNA, the CDR3 is TGTGCCAGCAGCTCAACGTTGACAGGCCCTGGAAACACCATATATTTT. This codes for CASSSTLTGPGNTIYF. The rearrangement joins TRBV7-6 to TRBJ1-3; possible D gene TRBD1, 6 bases. CDR3 length: 16 amino acids. With 4 bases removed from V and 2 bases from J, the gap between germline ends came to 15 bases. CDR1 SGHVS and CDR2 FNYEAQ come from the germline V gene.

Concerning this clone: The sample carries other DNA sequences with the same CDR3. This chain links TRBV6-1 with TRBJ2-7, with D possibly being TRBD2 (5 bases). This CDR3 is built from 13 residues. Germline V gene data show CDR1 as MNHNS and CDR2 as SASEGT. Trimming took off 2 bases at V and 6 bases at J, with 11 bases between the two ends. CDR3 residues: CASSEPLAREQYF. CDR3 nucleotides: TGTGCCAGCAGTGAACCCCTAGCTCGCGAGCAGTACTTC.

The chain recombines TRBV6-1 with TRBJ2-7, with 7 positions matching TRBD2. J was trimmed by 3 bases and V by 5 bases; bases with no gene match: 10. The CDR3 has 15 amino acids. Germline V CDR1 and CDR2: MNHNS, SASEGT. As DNA, the CDR3 is TGTGCCAGCAGTACCAGCGGGGTCTCGCTCTACGAGCAGTACTTC. Its protein product is CASSTSGVSLYEQYF.

The chain combines TRBV4-1 with TRBJ2-2, with D unresolved. V was trimmed by 1 base and J by 4 bases, leaving 10 bases between them. The CDR3 is 15 amino acids. Germline assignment: CDR1 MGHRA and CDR2 YSYEKL. CDR3 protein: CASSQGARGTGELFF. The CDR3 DNA is TGCGCCAGCAGCCAAGGGGCGCGTGGCACCGGGGAGCTGTTTTTT.